A selection of T cell receptor beta chains follows, all from one sample in a study of control samples from healthy donors and cancer patients. Assay: immunoSEQ multiplex PCR; the TCRdb copy retains only in-frame clones and omits some. This repertoire shows 150,000 to 200,000 clones, roughly 90% found once; its top ten account for 0.65% to 0.75%. The sequenced sample consisted of blood. The receptor set was obtained from a woman aged 25-40 years in good health. The CDR3 runs from the conserved cysteine through the conserved F or W. A clone size is listed for some rows: how often the clone was seen (once, few, many), or a class if it is expanded.

length: 14; size: -; V: TRBV4-3; CDR3: CASSLGGDYNEQFF
length: 15; size: once; V: TRBV5-1; CDR3: CASSSRTSSYNEQFF
length: 16; size: -; V: TRBV7-3; CDR3: CASSLNPRNSNSPLHF
length: 15; size: -; V: TRBV14; CDR3: CASSGGQGANYEQFF
length: 14; size: -; V: TRBV2; CDR3: CASRLQGVNTEAFF
length: 13; size: -; V: TRBV5-1; CDR3: CASRFGDDAGYTF
length: 16; size: -; V: TRBV10-3; CDR3: CAISFGLAGEIWEQYF
length: 14; size: -; V: TRBV2; CDR3: CASSVTEDNSPLHF
length: 14; size: -; V: TRBV3-1/TRBV3-2; CDR3: CASSQGTGALEQFF
length: 17; size: -; V: TRBV18; CDR3: CASSPRPRQGRTDTQYF
length: 15; size: -; V: TRBV3-1/TRBV3-2; CDR3: CASSQGGRLSSPQHF
length: 20; size: -; V: TRBV2; CDR3: CASSDLRQGVYLATNEKLFF
length: 12; size: -; V: TRBV3-1/TRBV3-2; CDR3: CASSLQGDEQFF
length: 18; size: -; V: TRBV28; CDR3: CASTQLDTGAPNSYEQYF
length: 16; size: -; V: TRBV7-2; CDR3: CASSPLRGYSGNTIYF
length: 14; size: -; V: TRBV2; CDR3: CASSEGEREIEQFF
length: 14; size: -; V: TRBV7-2; CDR3: CASSLGSSGNTIYF
length: 12; size: -; V: TRBV27; CDR3: CASSQTGFEAFF
length: 14; size: -; V: TRBV6-5; CDR3: CASSYPGALDEQYF
length: 13; size: -; V: TRBV24-1; CDR3: CATSDPGNTEAFF
length: 14; size: once; V: TRBV7-2; CDR3: CASSHRTGSYEQYF
length: 12; size: -; V: TRBV27; CDR3: CATMGAGEKLFF
length: 13; size: -; V: TRBV5-4; CDR3: CASSSGTAETQYF
length: 12; size: -; V: TRBV6-5; CDR3: CASNLAGAEQYF
length: 13; size: -; V: TRBV13; CDR3: CASSLGFYSPLHF
length: 12; size: -; V: TRBV2; CDR3: CASGTSNTEAFF
length: 15; size: -; V: TRBV30; CDR3: CAWSAWERSYNEQFF
length: 15; size: -; V: TRBV28; CDR3: CASKTLAGGSETQYF
length: 15; size: -; V: TRBV5-4; CDR3: CASSLRQMYQETQYF
length: 16; size: -; V: TRBV13; CDR3: CASSSIPTSGNYEQYF
length: 17; size: -; V: TRBV5-8; CDR3: CASSKLAGAGVNEKLFF
length: 11; size: -; V: TRBV14; CDR3: CASSQYTEAFF
length: 12; size: -; V: TRBV29-1; CDR3: CSVRVYQETQYF
length: 13; size: -; V: TRBV4-1; CDR3: CASSRGQEETQYF
length: 14; size: -; V: TRBV28; CDR3: CATRRGGSGNTIYF
length: 14; size: -; V: TRBV7-6; CDR3: CASSLTGVGDEQFF
length: 16; size: -; V: TRBV24-1; CDR3: CATSDLSSGLYNEQFF
length: 12; size: -; V: TRBV12-1; CDR3: CASSPRQPEAFF
length: 17; size: -; V: TRBV6-1; CDR3: CASSGQGLAGGTDTQYF
length: 14; size: -; V: TRBV7-9; CDR3: CASSRTATNEKLFF
length: 12; size: -; V: TRBV7-9; CDR3: CASSFGVSEQYF
length: 15; size: once; V: TRBV27; CDR3: CASSTRDRSDNEQFF
length: 14; size: -; V: TRBV11-2; CDR3: CASSVGTDNSPLHF
length: 13; size: -; V: TRBV7-9; CDR3: CASSPRAGGEQYF
length: 14; size: -; V: TRBV6-5; CDR3: CASSGTSGRGEQFF
length: 18; size: -; V: TRBV4-1; CDR3: CASSPLAGIPANTGELFF
length: 15; size: once; V: TRBV6-2/TRBV6-3; CDR3: CASSYSDREAGEPFF
length: 16; size: once; V: TRBV5-1; CDR3: CASSGGLAGGFNEQFF
length: 12; size: -; V: TRBV7-9; CDR3: CASSPGRDEQFF
length: 14; size: -; V: TRBV15; CDR3: CATSRAGDSNEQYF
length: 15; size: -; V: TRBV5-4; CDR3: CASSSDRRQGAGRYF
length: 16; size: few; V: TRBV19; CDR3: CASSIPGGGSGLGQFF
length: 16; size: -; V: TRBV3-1/TRBV3-2; CDR3: CASSPWDRGERETQYF